This TCR beta chain was documented in a study of T cell responses to AZD1222 COVID-19 vaccine. Whole-study findings and limits: The study reported that nearly half of spike-specific TCRs target unmutated variant regions. Spike regions recognized by vaccine-associated CD4 TCRs spanned the protein, led by 160-218 and 743-854. Clonal diversity may have been underestimated in mostly white British donors.

On this clone itself: The antigen remains undetermined.

Trimming stripped 3 bases from V and 2 bases from J, with 11 bases between. This CDR3 is built from 14 residues. Germline CDR1 is LNHDA and CDR2 is SQIVND (reference sequence). Generated by immunoSEQ multiplex PCR, the TCRdb table keeps only in-frame clones and is missing some. Counted here are around 130,000 clones, around 94% occurring once; the ten biggest clones make up 6.6%. The sequence derives from an adult in good health. The genes are TRBV19 and TRBJ2-7, with D unresolved. The starting material was peripheral blood, obtained on day 0 of AZD1222 vaccination. The CDR3 DNA follows: TGTGCCAGTAGTATGATAGCAAGCGCCTACGAGCAGTACTTC. This encodes CASSMIASAYEQYF.